A single sample gave rise to the 22 T cell receptor beta chains below, sequenced in a study of blood T cell repertoires in COVID-19 (dated by TCRdb to the early 2020s). Library preparation was by the immunoSEQ multiplex PCR assay. TCRdb carries this immuneACCESS record with in-frame sequences only. Its versions omit some clonotypes, under half of them owing to an unresolved V gene in the studies checked, with the rest unexplained. The table for this sample lists around 280,000 clones; around 90% of them were counted only once. Approximately 1.5% of the sample is in the top ten clones. The sequenced sample consisted of PBMCs or T cells enriched from blood (not recorded which). The receptors here all came from a woman younger than 35 with acute COVID-19.

V gene TRBV6-5 combines with J gene TRBJ1-2; D remains unclear. Germline V gene data show CDR1 as MNHEY and CDR2 as SVGAGI. The CDR3 is made up of 15 amino acids. Trimming pared 8 bases from V and 0 bases from J, leaving 16 bases between. This CDR3 reads CASRSPDISNYGYTF. The CDR3 DNA sequence: TGTGCCAGCCGTTCCCCTGACATATCTAACTATGGCTACACCTTC.

This chain links TRBV4-1 with TRBJ2-1, with 14 bases that match TRBD2. V lost 1 base to trimming and J lost 12 bases; unmatched junction nucleotides: 8. The germline CDR1 and CDR2 sequences are MGHRA and YSYEKL. The CDR3 sequence is 16 residues long. CDR3 bases: TGCGCCAGCAGCCAAGGAGGGACTAGCGGGAGCTCCGGGCAGTTCTTC. Protein product: CASSQGGTSGSSGQFF.

The chain is built from TRBV3-1 (or the pseudogene TRBV3-2) and TRBJ1-2, with 10 bases lining up with TRBD1. In germline, CDR1 is LGHDT, CDR2 YNNKEL (reference sequence). The CDR3 is made up of 18 amino acids. The V and J ends lost 0 bases and 1 base, in that order; junction bases with no gene match: 8. The CDR3 nucleotides are TGTGCCAGCAGCCAAGATCAAATTTGGACAGGGGGTAACTATGGCTACACCTTC. Its protein product is CASSQDQIWTGGNYGYTF.

The chain recombines TRBV27 with TRBJ2-2; TRBD2 might be the D (6 bases). The CDR3 loop spans 13 amino acids. The V end was cut by 6 bases, the J end by 8 bases, with 13 bases between. Per germline, CDR1 MNHEY and CDR2 SMNVEV (reference sequence). CDR3 residues: CASRDYGTGELFF. CDR3 DNA sequence: TGTGCCAGCAGGGACTACGGGACGGGGGAGCTGTTTTTT.

This clone was found a few times. The V call is TRBV11-2, the J call TRBJ2-7, with TRBD2 matching over 7 bases. The junction had 12 bases not matched to a gene; V was cut back by 5 bases and J by 5 bases. CDR3 length: 15 residues. The germline V gene has CDR1 SGHAT and CDR2 FQNNGV. CDR3 coding DNA: TGTGCCAGCAGCCCCGGCGGACTAGGTGGCGACGAGCAGTACTTC. It is translated as CASSPGGLGGDEQYF.

The chain combines TRBV5-6 with TRBJ2-7, with a weak D call TRBD1 (5 bases). V lost 2 bases and J lost 0, with 15 bases in between. The CDR3 loop spans 16 amino acids. Germline CDR1 and CDR2: SGHDT and YYEEEE. In nucleotides, the CDR3 is TGTGCCAGCAGCTTAGGCGCAGGGTCGGGCTCCTACGAGCAGTACTTC. Protein product: CASSLGAGSGSYEQYF. The complete variable domain, with remaining parts taken from reference TRBV5-6 and TRBJ2-7, reads DAGVTQSPTHLIKTRGQQVTLRCSPKSGHDTVSWYQQALGQGPQFIFQYYEEEERQRGNFPDRFSGHQFPNYSSELNVNALLLGDSALYLCASSLGAGSGSYEQYFGPGTRLTVT.

The chain combines TRBV25-1 with TRBJ2-7; perhaps TRBD1 as D (5 bases). V dropped 6 bases and J dropped 9 bases, with 15 bases sitting between them. Germline-derived CDR1 and CDR2 are MGHDK and SYGVNS. The CDR3 totals 12 residues. DNA of the CDR3: TGTGCCAGCAGCCCCGGGCCAGGGCGGCAGTACTTC. Protein product: CASSPGPGRQYF.

The J gene is TRBJ2-7, the V gene TRBV27; 7 bases map to TRBD1. The CDR3 consists of 15 residues. The J segment lost 2 bases and the V segment lost 3 bases, leaving 7 bases of the junction unmatched. Germline loops: CDR1 MNHEY, CDR2 SMNVEV (reference sequence). The chain's CDR3 is CASSLKGAAPYEQYF. CDR3 DNA: TGTGCCAGCAGTTTGAAGGGGGCTGCGCCCTACGAGCAGTACTTC.

By proportion, this clone is medium-sized. This chain uses TRBV27 with TRBJ2-7; tentatively, D is TRBD1 (6 bases). Germline V gene sequence: CDR1 MNHEY, CDR2 SMNVEV (reference sequence). V lost 6 bases and J 3 bases, leaving 18 bases between the germline ends. The CDR3 consists of 15 residues. CDR3 residues: CASRDKKGQSYEQYF. CDR3 in DNA: TGTGCCAGCAGAGACAAAAAAGGACAGAGCTACGAGCAGTACTTC.

The chain has TRBV7-9 and TRBJ2-7; 12 bases line up with TRBD2. CDR1 and CDR2 (germline): SEHNR, FQNEAQ (reference sequence). The length of the CDR3 is 16 residues. V shed 5 bases, J shed 2 bases, and the junction held 7 bases outside the gene matches. CDR3 sequence: CASSRPGLAGAYEQYF. In nucleotides, the CDR3 is TGTGCCAGCAGCAGGCCGGGACTAGCGGGCGCCTACGAGCAGTACTTC.

The chain is built from TRBV28 and TRBJ1-1, with 9 bases matching TRBD1. Trimming at V came to 7 bases and at J to 4 bases, leaving 13 bases not matched to a gene. The germline CDR1 and CDR2 sequences are MDHEN and SYDVKM. There are 16 residues in the CDR3. The CDR3, as DNA: TGTGCCAGCACCCTCTGGGACAGGGCTGCGACCACTGAAGCTTTCTTT. This gives the protein CASTLWDRAATTEAFF.

The genes are TRBV5-1 and TRBJ2-1; the match to TRBD2 covers 12 bases. Losses at the gene ends were 0 bases for V and 10 bases for J; bases not matched to a gene: 5. The germline CDR1 and CDR2 sequences are SGHRS and YFSETQ. The CDR3 contains 15 residues. This chain's CDR3 is CASSLGLAGVREQFF. CDR3 bases: TGCGCCAGCAGCTTGGGACTAGCGGGAGTCAGGGAGCAGTTCTTC.

The chain carries TRBV5-1 and TRBJ2-5, with 7 bases lining up with TRBD1. The germline CDR1 and CDR2 sequences are SGHRS and YFSETQ. V dropped 4 bases and J dropped 3; count of bases not matched to a gene: 6. The length of the CDR3 is 14 residues. The CDR3 spells CASSQQTGEETQYF. The CDR3 DNA reads TGCGCCAGCAGCCAACAAACAGGGGAAGAGACCCAGTACTTC.

J is TRBJ2-7 and V is TRBV11-2, with TRBD2 matching 8 bases. The CDR3 is 14 residues long. CDR1 is SGHAT and CDR2 is FQNNGV in the germline V gene. V lost 1 base, J lost 4 bases, and 3 bases stayed unmatched. CDR3 nucleotide sequence: TGTGCCAGCAGCTTAGGGGCTAGCGGGTACGAGCAGTACTTC. This encodes CASSLGASGYEQYF.

This chain connects TRBV29-1 to TRBJ2-1; possibly TRBD1 for D (5 bases). The CDR3 extends over 14 amino acids. V was cut by 6 bases and J by 5 bases, with 17 bases left in between. Germline V gives CDR1 SQVTM, CDR2 ANQGSEA. CDR3 sequence (DNA): TGCAGCGTCGAGCCTAGGGGCAGGGACAATGAGCAGTTCTTC. Amino acids: CSVEPRGRDNEQFF.

This clone was seen once. The chain links TRBV19 to TRBJ1-4; 11 bases align to TRBD1. The CDR3 sequence is 14 residues long. V lost 3 bases, J lost 8 bases, and 2 bases stayed unmatched. Germline CDR1 and CDR2: LNHDA and SQIVND (reference sequence). The CDR3 here is CASSIGTGGEKLFF. In DNA form, the CDR3 reads TGTGCCAGTAGTATTGGGACAGGGGGGGAAAAACTGTTTTTT.

The chain combines TRBV11-3 with TRBJ2-7; no firm D call. In germline, CDR1 is SGHNT, CDR2 YENEEA. Trimming took off 1 base at V and 3 bases at J, with 7 bases between the two ends. This CDR3 has 13 amino acids. The CDR3 DNA is TGTGCCAGCAGCTTAGGCCAGGACTACGAGCAGTACTTC. Protein product: CASSLGQDYEQYF.

This chain links TRBV19 with TRBJ1-2; 9 nucleotides match TRBD1. With V trimmed by 4 bases and J by 0 bases, 6 bases remained unmatched. In germline, CDR1 is LNHDA, CDR2 SQIVND (reference sequence). This CDR3 has 16 amino acids. The CDR3 sequence: CASSKQGATANYGYTF. The CDR3 DNA reads TGTGCCAGTAGTAAACAGGGGGCCACTGCTAACTATGGCTACACCTTC.

The genes are TRBV18 and TRBJ2-1; D not certain. This CDR3 spans 13 amino acids. V shed 7 bases and J shed 6 bases, with 13 bases lying between them. From germline, CDR1 is KGHSH and CDR2 LQKENI. CDR3 DNA sequence: TGTGCCAGCTGGATATCCGCGGCCAATGAGCAGTTCTTC. Translating gives CASWISAANEQFF.

The chain has TRBV30 and TRBJ2-2; 8 nucleotides align to TRBD2. J was trimmed by 5 bases and V by 1 base; bases with no gene match: 6. The CDR3 runs 15 residues. Germline CDR1 reads GTSNPN; CDR2 reads SVGIG (reference sequence). The CDR3 region has the DNA TGTGCCTGGAGTGCAGAGCGGGAGTTGACCGGGGAGCTGTTTTTT. As protein: CAWSAERELTGELFF. The variable domain in full, with the rest retrieved from reference TRBV30 and TRBJ2-2, is SQTIHQWPATLVQPVGSPLSLECTVEGTSNPNLYWYRQAAGRGLQLLFYSVGIGQISSEVPQNLSASRPQDRQFILSSKKLLLSDSGFYLCAWSAERELTGELFFGEGSRLTVL.

The chain carries TRBV5-5 and TRBJ2-2; 12 bases align to TRBD2. The CDR3 loop spans 16 amino acids. CDR1 SGHKS and CDR2 YYEKEE come from the germline V gene (reference sequence). V lost 3 bases, J lost 5 bases, and 5 bases stayed unmatched. CDR3 amino acids: CASSSTSGRGTGELFF. CDR3 DNA: TGTGCCAGCAGCTCGACTAGCGGGAGAGGAACCGGGGAGCTGTTTTTT.

This clone has a handful of counts. The J gene is TRBJ1-5, the V gene TRBV19, with 7 bases lining up with TRBD1. Germline-derived CDR1 and CDR2 are LNHDA and SQIVND (reference sequence). V lost 5 bases to trimming and J lost 5 bases; unmatched junction nucleotides: 6. The CDR3 spans 14 residues. The CDR3: CASSSGTVHQPQHF. The CDR3, as DNA: TGTGCCAGTAGTTCCGGGACAGTACATCAGCCCCAGCATTTT. The full variable domain, its missing parts supplied by reference TRBV19 and TRBJ1-5, is DGGITQSPKYLFRKEGQNVTLSCEQNLNHDAMYWYRQDPGQGLRLIYYSQIVNDFQKGDIAEGYSVSREKKESFPLTVTSAQKNPTAFYLCASSSGTVHQPQHFGDGTRLSIL.